This T cell receptor (beta chain) was retrieved from a study of post-analysis software for immune sequencing data. The wider study: Some patients lacked subtype; others had relapsing-remitting, secondary progressive or progressive-relapsing disease.

The V gene lost 4 bases and the J gene lost 5 bases, with 12 bases spanning the gap. This CDR3 is built from 14 residues. Overall study findings and caveats: In patients, four to six TRBV segments were more frequent than in controls, with TRBV5-6, TRBV5-1 and TRBV20-1 among them.

Incorporated into the TCR beta cDNA libraries were unique molecular identifiers, which served to reduce PCR and sequencing biases. MiXCR, run by TCRdb on the PCR reads, gives a single entry per CDR3 protein. The data show about 770,000 distinct CDR3 sequences, under 60% seen once. This clonotype has more than one count but fewer than ten. Antigen unknown. Material: blood. This chain links TRBV12-3 or TRBV12-4 with TRBJ2-1, with a possible D match to TRBD2 (6 bases). The sequence was collected from a girl under 18 with multiple sclerosis. The CDR3 DNA reads TGTGCCAGCAGTTCAGGGACTCCTGACAATGAGCAGTTCTTC. Translation: CASSSGTPDNEQFF.